This TCR beta chain was found in a study of OX40 agonist ivuxolimab in advanced cancers. Study-level background: Ivuxolimab was a fully human IgG2 agonistic monoclonal antibody targeting the costimulatory receptor OX40 (CD134). Intravenous ivuxolimab was administered to patients every 2 weeks at six dose levels: 0.01, 0.1, 0.3, 1.5, 3 and 10 mg/kg. Among the roughly 52 dose-escalation patients, some 20 had hepatocellular carcinoma, around 15 melanoma, 9 renal cell carcinoma and 9 head and neck cancer. A male proportion of 82.7% and a mean age of approximately 61 years, ranging from 23 to 79, were recorded for the dose-escalation cohort. Prior anti-PD-1, anti-PD-L1 or anti-CTLA-4 therapy was permitted, and approximately 42% of dose-escalation patients had received checkpoint inhibitors. Partial responses occurred in three dose-escalation patients: two with cutaneous melanoma and one with hepatocellular carcinoma. Peripheral TCRbeta sequencing aimed to test whether ivuxolimab altered TCR sequence diversity and caused clonal T-cell expansion. The paper reports the monotherapy dose-escalation portion (N of about 50 patients) of the phase I ivuxolimab trial. Overall study outcomes, separate from this receptor: Clonal expansion of both CD4+ and CD8+ blood T cells was observed from baseline to week 6 at doses 0.1 to 3.0 mg/kg. The antigen specificity of the peripheral T cells that underwent clonal expansion was not determined. After ivuxolimab, CD8+ T cells had more expanded clones than CD4+ T cells on average. Low levels of normalized T-cell clonal expansion were also shown by some nonresponding patients. In the 0.1-3.0 mg/kg groups, partial responders had among the lowest normalized peripheral clonal expansion, particularly in CD8+ T cells.

To sequence the TCRbeta CDR3 region, genomic DNA was isolated from the sorted cells. The immunoSEQ Assay was used for sequencing of TCRbeta CDR3 regions. TCRdb re-hosts the immuneACCESS table, in-frame sequences only. Its copies lack some clones; in the studies checked, an unresolved V gene accounts for under half of them, and the cause for the rest is not known. The sample records nearly 20,000 clones, 80% to 90% of which are singletons. Around 20% of the sample goes to the ten largest clones. Its CDR3 holds 18 amino acids, cysteine through phenylalanine. Just the 54-base CDR3 DNA is kept, in frame starting at base 1. The trial excluded patients who had a history of autoimmune disease or who were on systemic immunosuppression. Peripheral blood for TCR sequencing was collected from all dose cohorts at baseline, on cycle 4 day 1, and on cycle 7 day 1. Samples came from an open-label, multicenter, first-in-human phase I dose-escalation trial of ivuxolimab. The trial enrolled adults with locally advanced or metastatic head and neck squamous cell, hepatocellular, melanoma or renal cell carcinoma. CD4+ and CD8+ T cells were sorted separately from peripheral blood before TCR sequencing.

A word on this clone: The target of this receptor is not known. There are no base qualities to consult, and no much larger clone falls within one base.

This sample comprised CD4+ or CD8+ T cells sorted from blood, obtained in a trial of the OX40 agonist ivuxolimab. This receptor was obtained from an adult with an advanced solid tumor such as melanoma, head and neck, liver or kidney cancer. The chain couples TRBV21-1 to TRBJ1-1; the D call TRBD1 from the table was never checked on the DNA. TRBV21-1 is reported as a pseudogene. At the DNA level, the sequence is TGTGCCAGCAGCAAAGAAACCCAGGCAGGGCCAGGGAACACTGAAGCTTTCTTT. It translates to CASSKETQAGPGNTEAFF.